This T cell receptor (beta chain) comes out of a study of T-cell memory formation after mild COVID-19. Trimming stripped 5 bases from V and 8 bases from J, with 12 bases between. CDR3 length: 13 residues. Germline values: CDR1 SEHNR, CDR2 FQNEAQ (reference sequence). Points on this clonotype: Its specificity is not known.

One entry per CDR3 protein results from TCRdb running MiXCR on the 5' RACE reads. The sample holds about 300,000 distinct CDR3 sequences, around 19% seen once. Overall study findings and caveats: Memory sampled before infection contained some responding clones, suggesting cross-reactive memory joined.

Sequencing used PBMCs or a T cell subset sorted from them (not recorded which). This receptor was obtained from a man in his late teens or twenties who had mild COVID-19 (a few samples of this study predate the infection). Cell type and time point are not known. The chain employs TRBV7-9 and TRBJ1-4; the D gene is possibly TRBD1 (6 bases). The CDR3 coding sequence is TGTGCCAGCAGCCCAGCAGGGGTCGAAAAACTGTTTTTT. Protein: CASSPAGVEKLFF.